The clone carrying this T cell receptor beta chain was picked up one time. Its antigen remains unknown. The sample is drawn from a study of T cell responses to AZD1222 COVID-19 vaccine. Clones were sequenced by immunoSEQ multiplex PCR, and TCRdb holds only the in-frame ones, with some missing. This sample has about 140,000 clones; 90% to 95% occur once, and the top ten carry less than 2.5%. Findings of the study overall: The donor cohort was predominantly white British with a female majority, and clonal diversity may have been underestimated. Receipt of two AZD1222 doses was followed by a rise in Spike-specific TCR breadth and depth. Distributed over spike, vaccine-associated CD4 TCRs predominated at 160-218 and 743-854.

The CDR3 has 17 residues. Per the germline V gene, CDR1 is KGHDR and CDR2 is SFDVKD. The V gene end was trimmed by 4 bases and the J gene end by 3 bases; junction bases not matched to a gene: 10. This TCR was recovered from an adult in good health. The V and J genes are TRBV24-1 and TRBJ2-3; 9 nucleotides match TRBD2. The source material was peripheral blood, sampled on day 0 of AZD1222 vaccination. Here the CDR3 reads CATSDDSSGSITDTQYF. CDR3 bases: TGTGCCACCAGTGACGATAGTAGCGGGAGCATAACAGATACGCAGTATTTT.